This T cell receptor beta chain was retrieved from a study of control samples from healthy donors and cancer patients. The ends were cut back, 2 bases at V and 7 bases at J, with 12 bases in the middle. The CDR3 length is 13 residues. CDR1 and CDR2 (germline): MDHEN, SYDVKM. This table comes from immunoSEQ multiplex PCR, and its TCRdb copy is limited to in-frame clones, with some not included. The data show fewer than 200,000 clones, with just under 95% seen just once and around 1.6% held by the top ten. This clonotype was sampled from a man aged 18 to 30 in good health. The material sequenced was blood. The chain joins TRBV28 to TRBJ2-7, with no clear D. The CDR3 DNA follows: TGTGCCAGCAGTTTAGTGGGTATTCCGGAGCAGTACTTC. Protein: CASSLVGIPEQYF.